These T cell receptor beta chains were read from a single sample in a study of T cell changes during pregnancy in multiple sclerosis. Produced via immunoSEQ multiplex PCR; TCRdb's table is partial and in-frame only. The sample lists about 43,000 clones, approximately 91% occurring once. Input material: PBMCs (not recorded whether the cells were cultured). The receptors shown here come from a female donor with multiple sclerosis, enrolled in a pregnancy study. The CDR3 runs from the conserved cysteine through the conserved F or W. A D gene is named only where the DNA matches it firmly. The size of a clone is reported for some rows only, either as once, few or many, or as a class for expanded clones.

size: .
V: TRBV25-1
D: .
J: TRBJ1-5
length: 14
DNA: TGTGCCAGCAGTGAATATGGGGCCAATCAGCCCCAGCATTTT
CDR3: CASSEYGANQPQHF

size: few
V: TRBV6-4
D: TRBD2
J: TRBJ2-7
length: 15
DNA: TGTGCCAGCAGTGAAGGACTAGCGGGCTCCTACGAGCAGTACTTC
CDR3: CASSEGLAGSYEQYF

size: .
V: TRBV2
D: TRBD2
J: TRBJ2-3
length: 18
DNA: TGTGCCAGCAGTCACGGACTAGCGGGAGGGGTTAGAACAGATACGCAGTATTTT
CDR3: CASSHGLAGGVRTDTQYF

size: few
V: TRBV7-2
D: .
J: TRBJ1-2
length: 13
DNA: TGTGCCAGCAGCTTAGGAGTTAACTATGGCTACACCTTC
CDR3: CASSLGVNYGYTF

size: few
V: TRBV6-6
D: .
J: TRBJ1-2
length: 12
DNA: TGTGCCAGCTCACCAGGGGTCTATGGCTACACCTTC
CDR3: CASSPGVYGYTF

size: .
V: TRBV10-1
D: .
J: TRBJ2-7
length: 13
DNA: TGCGCCAGCAGTGGTAGTCCCGCCTACGAGCAGTACTTC
CDR3: CASSGSPAYEQYF

size: .
V: TRBV6-5
D: .
J: TRBJ2-7
length: 14
DNA: TGTGCCAGCAGTTACGGGGAGCCCTCCTACGAGCAGTACTTC
CDR3: CASSYGEPSYEQYF

size: .
V: TRBV5-5
D: TRBD2
J: TRBJ2-3
length: 14
DNA: TGTGCCAGCAGCTCCCTGACTAGCAAAGATACGCAGTATTTT
CDR3: CASSSLTSKDTQYF

size: .
V: TRBV6-5
D: .
J: TRBJ1-5
length: 13
DNA: TGTGCCAGCAGTCGCTCAGTCAATCAGCCCCAGCATTTT
CDR3: CASSRSVNQPQHF

size: .
V: TRBV5-5
D: .
J: TRBJ2-7
length: 13
DNA: TGTGCCAGCAGCTCTCTAATGGACGCTATCAAGTACTTC
CDR3: CASSSLMDAIKYF

size: .
V: TRBV5-1
D: .
J: TRBJ1-1
length: 15
DNA: TGCGCCAGCAGCTACTACAGGCAGGGGAACACTGAAGCTTTCTTT
CDR3: CASSYYRQGNTEAFF

size: .
V: TRBV6-1
D: TRBD1
J: TRBJ2-5
length: 13
DNA: TGTGCCAGCAGTCCGGACAGGGAAGAGACCCAGTACTTC
CDR3: CASSPDREETQYF

size: .
V: TRBV19
D: TRBD1
J: TRBJ1-1
length: 15
DNA: TGTGCCAGTAGTATGACAGGGGGCTCGGGTATTGAAGCTTTCTTT
CDR3: CASSMTGGSGIEAFF

size: .
V: TRBV6-6
D: .
J: TRBJ1-4
length: 11
DNA: TGTGCCACTTCTACCCGGGAAAAACTGTTTTTT
CDR3: CATSTREKLFF

size: few
V: TRBV27
D: TRBD2
J: TRBJ2-2
length: 18
DNA: TGTGCCAGCAGTTTACTACCCACTAGCGGGAGTTATACCGGGGAGCTGTTTTTT
CDR3: CASSLLPTSGSYTGELFF

size: .
V: TRBV28
D: TRBD2
J: TRBJ2-1
length: 15
DNA: TGTGCCAGCACCCTAGCGGGAGAGGGGGACAATGAGCAGTTCTTC
CDR3: CASTLAGEGDNEQFF

size: .
V: TRBV27
D: .
J: TRBJ2-5
length: 15
DNA: TGTGCCAGCCGGGGGCCGGTAGGGGGAGGTGAGACCCAGTACTTC
CDR3: CASRGPVGGGETQYF

size: .
V: TRBV7-6
D: .
J: TRBJ1-5
length: 14
DNA: TGTGCCAGCAGCGGGGGACTAAGTAATCAGCCCCAGCATTTT
CDR3: CASSGGLSNQPQHF

size: .
V: TRBV18
D: TRBD2
J: TRBJ2-5
length: 15
DNA: TGTGCCAGCTCCAAGGGACTAGCGGGGATCCAGACCCAGTACTTC
CDR3: CASSKGLAGIQTQYF

size: .
V: TRBV6-5
D: TRBD1
J: TRBJ2-3
length: 16
DNA: TGTGCCAGCAGTTTCCGTGACAGGGCGGAGACAGATACGCAGTATTTT
CDR3: CASSFRDRAETDTQYF

size: .
V: TRBV6-5
D: .
J: TRBJ1-5
length: 13
DNA: TGTGCCAGCAGTAGAAATAGCAATCAGCCCCAGCATTTT
CDR3: CASSRNSNQPQHF

size: .
V: TRBV2
D: .
J: TRBJ1-5
length: 13
DNA: TGTGCCAGCACGGCCAGGGAAGTCCAGCCCCAGCATTTT
CDR3: CASTAREVQPQHF

size: .
V: TRBV6-5
D: TRBD2
J: TRBJ2-3
length: 15
DNA: TGTGCCAGCAGTGCCGGGACTAGCGCCTCAGATACGCAGTATTTT
CDR3: CASSAGTSASDTQYF

size: .
V: TRBV6-6
D: .
J: TRBJ2-1
length: 12
DNA: TGTGCCAGCAGTGACTCCTACAATGAGCAGTTCTTC
CDR3: CASSDSYNEQFF

size: .
V: TRBV5-1
D: TRBD1
J: TRBJ2-7
length: 14
DNA: TGCGCCAGCACACCCGGGACAGGGGGCGACGAGCAGTACTTC
CDR3: CASTPGTGGDEQYF

size: .
V: TRBV5-1
D: TRBD1
J: TRBJ2-7
length: 16
DNA: TGCGCCAGCAGCTCCTACCGGGACAGGGGCTTGTACGAGCAGTACTTC
CDR3: CASSSYRDRGLYEQYF

size: once
V: TRBV15
D: .
J: TRBJ1-3
length: 16
DNA: TGTGCCACCAGCAGAGAGGCGGGAATCTCTGGAAACACCATATATTTT
CDR3: CATSREAGISGNTIYF

size: .
V: TRBV12-5
D: .
J: TRBJ2-2
length: 16
DNA: TGTGCTAGTGGTTTGGTATTGACAGCGAACACCGGGGAGCTGTTTTTT
CDR3: CASGLVLTANTGELFF

size: .
V: TRBV2
D: .
J: TRBJ2-1
length: 14
DNA: TGTGCCAGACAGAGCGAGCCTTTATACAATGAGCAGTTCTTC
CDR3: CARQSEPLYNEQFF

size: .
V: TRBV7-9
D: .
J: TRBJ1-2
length: 17
DNA: TGTGCCAGCAGCTTAAATCTGTGGGATGATTTTAACTATGGCTACACCTTC
CDR3: CASSLNLWDDFNYGYTF

size: .
V: TRBV2
D: .
J: TRBJ2-1
length: 12
DNA: TGTGCCAGCAGTGGGCAGTACAATGAGCAGTTCTTC
CDR3: CASSGQYNEQFF

size: .
V: TRBV19
D: TRBD1
J: TRBJ2-5
length: 15
DNA: TGTGCCAGTAGTATTAAGGGGGCAGGGCAAGAGACCCAGTACTTC
CDR3: CASSIKGAGQETQYF

size: .
V: TRBV6-5
D: .
J: TRBJ2-7
length: 15
DNA: TGTGCCAGCAGTTACTCAAACCGGGACCTCTACGAGCAGTACTTC
CDR3: CASSYSNRDLYEQYF

size: .
V: TRBV19
D: TRBD1
J: TRBJ2-7
length: 14
DNA: TGTGCCAGTAGTATTGGGGGACAGAGCTACGAGCAGTACTTC
CDR3: CASSIGGQSYEQYF

size: .
V: TRBV28
D: .
J: TRBJ2-7
length: 13
DNA: TGTGCCAGCAGGGGAGGAGGGGCCTACGAGCAGTACTTC
CDR3: CASRGGGAYEQYF

size: .
V: TRBV11-2
D: .
J: TRBJ1-1
length: 13
DNA: TGTGCCAGCAGCTCCACGGACGGGGGCGTAGCTTTCTTT
CDR3: CASSSTDGGVAFF

size: .
V: TRBV30
D: .
J: TRBJ2-3
length: 15
DNA: TGTGCCTGGAGTGTTTTACACAAAAGCACAGATACGCAGTATTTT
CDR3: CAWSVLHKSTDTQYF

size: .
V: TRBV7-9
D: .
J: TRBJ1-1
length: 14
DNA: TGTGCCAGCAGCTTATCTCAGGGATCTTTGGGAGCTTTCTTT
CDR3: CASSLSQGSLGAFF

size: .
V: TRBV6-1
D: TRBD1
J: TRBJ2-7
length: 15
DNA: TGTGCCAGCAGGGCGAGACAGGGGTTCCCCAGGGAGCAGTACTTC
CDR3: CASRARQGFPREQYF

size: .
V: TRBV28
D: TRBD1
J: TRBJ1-1
length: 18
DNA: TGTGCCAGCAGTCCCTCCCCGGGACAGGGGGCGAGGGACACTGAAGCTTTCTTT
CDR3: CASSPSPGQGARDTEAFF

size: .
V: TRBV4-3
D: .
J: TRBJ2-4
length: 15
DNA: TGCGCCAGCAGCCAAACCGGGACACCCGAAAACATTCAGTACTTC
CDR3: CASSQTGTPENIQYF

size: .
V: TRBV9
D: .
J: TRBJ2-1
length: 12
DNA: TGTGCCAGCAGCCTCATACTAGGTGAGCAGTTCTTC
CDR3: CASSLILGEQFF

size: .
V: TRBV7-3
D: TRBD1
J: TRBJ2-5
length: 15
DNA: TGTGCCAGCAGCCCGACGGGACAGCCCGGGGAGACCCAGTACTTC
CDR3: CASSPTGQPGETQYF

size: .
V: TRBV30
D: .
J: TRBJ1-4
length: 15
DNA: TGTGCCTGGAGTCCTCGGGGGAGGACTAATGAAAAACTGTTTTTT
CDR3: CAWSPRGRTNEKLFF

size: .
V: TRBV29-1
D: TRBD1
J: TRBJ2-3
length: 14
DNA: TGCAGCGTTGGTTTGGGACAGCTCACAGATACGCAGTATTTT
CDR3: CSVGLGQLTDTQYF

size: .
V: TRBV28
D: .
J: TRBJ2-3
length: 16
DNA: TGTGCCAGCAGTCCTCCCGGGGCGGGGCTCACAGATACGCAGTATTTT
CDR3: CASSPPGAGLTDTQYF

size: once
V: TRBV28
D: TRBD2
J: TRBJ2-5
length: 15
DNA: TGTGCCAGCACCCGTTTGGGAGCGGGACAAGAGACCCAGTACTTC
CDR3: CASTRLGAGQETQYF

size: .
V: TRBV7-9
D: .
J: TRBJ2-5
length: 14
DNA: TGTGCCAGCAGCGCAGCCGGACGGCAAGAGACCCAGTACTTC
CDR3: CASSAAGRQETQYF

size: .
V: TRBV2
D: TRBD1
J: TRBJ1-4
length: 14
DNA: TGTGCCAGCATAGGAGGACAGGCTAATGAAAAACTGTTTTTT
CDR3: CASIGGQANEKLFF